A selection of T cell receptor beta chains follows, all from one sample in a study of graft-versus-host responses after intestinal transplantation. Sequencing was performed with immunoSEQ multiplex PCR; in TCRdb, only in-frame clones are kept and a portion is missing. The table includes around 26,000 clones, approximately 95% detected once. Sample: PBMCs, taken 156 days after intestinal transplant. These receptors all come from a human patient who received an intestinal transplant, so some T cells may come from the graft donor. The CDR3 runs from the conserved cysteine through the conserved F or W. The D gene is left open where the match is weak. Size tells how often a clone was seen (once, few, many) or the class of an expanded clone, and some rows leave it out.

- TRBJ2-7 TRBV11-2 - 12 TGTGCCAGCAGCTCGACCTCCTACGAGCAGTACTTC CASSSTSYEQYF
TRBD1 TRBJ2-5 TRBV30 - 16 TGTGCCTGGAGTGTACTACGGACAGGGGTGGGGGAGACCCAGTACTTC CAWSVLRTGVGETQYF
TRBD2 TRBJ2-7 TRBV10-3 - 18 TGTGCCATCAGTGTCATCCTAGCGGGGGGGCGTGACCCCCACGAGCAGTACTTC CAISVILAGGRDPHEQYF
- TRBJ2-5 TRBV6-5 - 14 TGTGCCAGCAGTTATGGGGTTATAGGCGAGACCCAGTACTTC CASSYGVIGETQYF
- TRBJ1-1 TRBV29-1 - 12 TGCAGCGTTCGACCGGGGAGGGCTGAAGCTTTCTTT CSVRPGRAEAFF
- TRBJ1-6 TRBV5-1 - 14 TGCGCCAGCAGCTTAGGCGTCCCCAATTCACCCCTCCACTTT CASSLGVPNSPLHF
- TRBJ1-3 TRBV13 - 15 TGTGCCAGCAGCTTAGGATCTCAGTGGACCGACACCATATATTTT CASSLGSQWTDTIYF
- TRBJ2-1 TRBV10-3 - 13 TGTGCCATCAGTGAGCTCAACCACAATGAGCAGTTCTTC CAISELNHNEQFF
TRBD1 TRBJ1-5 TRBV15 - 15 TGTGCCACCAGCAGAGAGGGGACAGACAATCAGCCCCAGCATTTT CATSREGTDNQPQHF
- TRBJ2-1 TRBV5-4 - 17 TGTGCCAGCACAATTAAGTTGAGTCCTAGCTCCTACAATGAGCAGTTCTTC CASTIKLSPSSYNEQFF
- TRBJ2-1 TRBV28 - 13 TGTGCCAGCAGTTTGACCCCTTACAATGAGCAGTTCTTC CASSLTPYNEQFF
- TRBJ1-1 TRBV5-1 - 14 TGCGCCAGCAGCTTGTTTACGGAGAACACTGAAGCTTTCTTT CASSLFTENTEAFF
- TRBJ1-1 TRBV5-4 - 15 TGTGCCAGCAGCCCAGGGTGGAAAGGGATCGCTGAAGCTTTCTTT CASSPGWKGIAEAFF
- TRBJ1-1 TRBV19 - 14 TGTGCCAGTAGTATAAATCCCGGGAGGACTGAAGCTTTCTTT CASSINPGRTEAFF
- TRBJ2-5 TRBV4-3 - 15 TGCGCCAGCAGCCAAGATGCCGGTCCTCGGGAGACCCAGTACTTC CASSQDAGPRETQYF
- TRBJ2-7 TRBV27 - 12 TGTGCCAGCATGGCCGGCCCCTACGAGCAGTACTTC CASMAGPYEQYF
- TRBJ2-7 TRBV19 - 12 TGTGCCAGTAGTACGCCCGGGACCGAGCAGTACTTC CASSTPGTEQYF
- TRBJ1-5 TRBV10-2 - 12 TGCGCCAGCAGTGAGTCGGGAGCGATGGAGCATTTT CASSESGAMEHF
TRBD2 TRBJ2-1 TRBV5-5 - 16 TGTGCCAGCAGCGGAGATAGCGGGAGCTCCTACAATGAGCAGTTCTTC CASSGDSGSSYNEQFF
- TRBJ1-2 TRBV6-1 - 12 TGTGCCAGCAGTGATCGACCGTATGGCTACACCTTC CASSDRPYGYTF
TRBD1 TRBJ1-2 TRBV27 - 14 TGTGCCAGCAGTCCCCCGAGACAGGGTGATGGCTACACCTTC CASSPPRQGDGYTF
TRBD1 TRBJ1-1 TRBV27 once 16 TGTGCCAGCAGGCCAGGGGGAGGTTTTGGGAACACTGAAGCTTTCTTT CASRPGGGFGNTEAFF
- TRBJ1-5 TRBV4-3 - 15 TGCGCCAGCAGCCAACGGGACGGAATTGATCAGCCCCAGCATTTT CASSQRDGIDQPQHF
- TRBJ1-2 TRBV19 - 12 TGTGCCAGTAGTGCCGGCTACTATGGCTACACCTTC CASSAGYYGYTF
- TRBJ2-5 TRBV9 - 15 TGTGCCAGCAGCGTATCAGACAGGGAGGGAGAGACCCAGTACTTC CASSVSDREGETQYF
- TRBJ1-6 TRBV4-2 - 15 TGTGCCAGCAGCCAAGTGGCCACGGGAAATTCACCCCTCCACTTT CASSQVATGNSPLHF
- TRBJ1-2 TRBV27 - 15 TGTGCCAGCAGTTTAGATGGGACAACTAACTATGGCTACACCTTC CASSLDGTTNYGYTF
TRBD1 TRBJ1-1 TRBV11-2 - 13 TGTGCCAGCAGCTTAGTGGGGACAGGGTCAGCTTTCTTT CASSLVGTGSAFF
- TRBJ2-7 TRBV30 - 11 TGTGCCTGGAGTGAGGGTTACGAGCAGTACTTC CAWSEGYEQYF